The entry that follows covers one T cell receptor beta chain sequence. The data stem from a study of B cell selection in AIRE deficiency. Using immunoSEQ multiplex PCR, the repertoire was profiled, and TCRdb retains in-frame clones only, with some absent. Of about 21,000 clones listed, approximately 94% are singletons. Germline CDR1 SNHLY, CDR2 FYNNEI. CDR3 length: 14 amino acids. The trim removed 6 bases at V and 4 bases at J, leaving 6 bases unmatched. Regulatory T cells were sorted as CD4+CD25hiCD127low/negative cells. Sequencing input: Tregs sorted from PBMCs. This chain connects TRBV2 to TRBJ2-5, with TRBD2 matching over 9 bases. This sequence was found in a human donor with AIRE deficiency. The CDR3 loop is CASSDGLARETQYF. The CDR3 nucleotides read TGTGCCAGCAGCGACGGACTAGCGAGAGAGACCCAGTACTTC.